This is a list of T cell receptor beta chains from one sample in a study of blood T cell repertoires in COVID-19. Only in-frame clones appear in the TCRdb table, and some are missing; sequencing was by immunoSEQ multiplex PCR. This sample has 300,000 to 400,000 clones, with more than 85% found just once. The sample taken for sequencing was PBMCs or T cells enriched from blood (not recorded which). These receptors all stem from a woman aged 30 to 39 who had recovered from COVID-19. Both conserved end residues are part of each CDR3. D genes are given only for firm matches. Only part of the rows carry a size: once, few, many, or a class if the clone is expanded.

length | D | J | V | size | DNA | CDR3
16 | TRBD2 | TRBJ2-5 | TRBV9 | . | TGTGCCAGCAGCGCCCCTAGCGGGGGGGCCGTTGAGACCCAGTACTTC | CASSAPSGGAVETQYF
16 | . | TRBJ2-7 | TRBV6-2/TRBV6-3 | . | TGTGCCAGCAGTTACGTCGGGACTCTCCGCTCCTACGAGCAGTACTTC | CASSYVGTLRSYEQYF
13 | . | TRBJ1-2 | TRBV7-6 | . | TGTGCCAGCAGCTTAGGGGCTAGCTTCGGCTACACCTTC | CASSLGASFGYTF
12 | . | TRBJ1-1 | TRBV6-5 | . | TGTGCCAGCAGCCCCAGGGCGGAAGAAGCTTTCTTT | CASSPRAEEAFF
17 | . | TRBJ1-4 | TRBV4-1 | . | TGCGCCAGCAGCCAAGACCCGACAGTTTTGGTTAATGAAAAACTGTTTTTT | CASSQDPTVLVNEKLFF
11 | . | TRBJ2-1 | TRBV6-5 | . | TGTGCCAGCACAAACTACAATGAGCAGTTCTTC | CASTNYNEQFF
14 | . | TRBJ1-3 | TRBV3-1/TRBV3-2 | . | TGTGCCAGCAGCCAAGTCGGGACATCAGACCCCATATATTTT | CASSQVGTSDPIYF
16 | . | TRBJ2-7 | TRBV7-2 | . | TGTGCCAGCAGCTTAGGCCGCTACCCATCCCCCTACGAGCAGTACTTC | CASSLGRYPSPYEQYF
14 | . | TRBJ1-4 | TRBV2 | . | TGTGCCAGCAGCCCGGTTGTAACTAATGAAAAACTGTTTTTT | CASSPVVTNEKLFF
13 | TRBD1 | TRBJ2-1 | TRBV27 | . | TGTGCCAGCAGAGGACAGGGGGTGAGTGAGCAGTTCTTC | CASRGQGVSEQFF
12 | . | TRBJ2-2 | TRBV2 | . | TGTGCCAGCAGGAGGGGGAACGGGGAGCTGTTTTTT | CASRRGNGELFF
15 | . | TRBJ1-1 | TRBV30 | once | TGTGCCTGGAGTGTACCCGGCGGAGCGTTGACTGAAGCTTTCTTT | CAWSVPGGALTEAFF
15 | TRBD2 | TRBJ2-3 | TRBV11-2 | . | TGTGCCAGCAGCCGACTAGCGGGGGGCACAGATACGCAGTATTTT | CASSRLAGGTDTQYF
16 | TRBD1 | TRBJ2-5 | TRBV9 | . | TGTGCCAGCAGCGTAAGCGGACAGGGGGGTCAAGAGACCCAGTACTTC | CASSVSGQGGQETQYF
14 | . | TRBJ1-2 | TRBV28 | . | TGTGCCAGCCTATCCGGGGGGTTCCGCTATGGCTACACCTTC | CASLSGGFRYGYTF
13 | . | TRBJ2-3 | TRBV19 | once | TGTGCCAGTAGGGACAGAGTGGTAGATACGCAGTATTTT | CASRDRVVDTQYF
16 | . | TRBJ1-2 | TRBV5-1 | once | TGCGCCAGCAGCTTGGCCATAGGGGCTCGAGGCTATGGCTACACCTTC | CASSLAIGARGYGYTF
15 | . | TRBJ1-5 | TRBV27 | . | TGTGCCAGCAGTTTATCGCTCAGGGCCTATCAGCCCCAGCATTTT | CASSLSLRAYQPQHF
15 | TRBD1 | TRBJ1-2 | TRBV5-8 | . | TGTGCCAGCAGATTGGGACAGTCAAAGGGGGATGGCTACACCTTC | CASRLGQSKGDGYTF
15 | . | TRBJ2-2 | TRBV7-9 | . | TGTGCCAGCAGCTTAGGGGGGCCGAACACCGGGGAGCTGTTTTTT | CASSLGGPNTGELFF
14 | TRBD1 | TRBJ1-1 | TRBV6-4 | . | TGTGCCAGCAAGAGAGACAGGGGCAACACTGAAGCTTTCTTT | CASKRDRGNTEAFF
13 | . | TRBJ2-7 | TRBV11-2 | once | TGTGCCAGCAGCTTACGCGGATCCTACGAGCAGTACTTC | CASSLRGSYEQYF
16 | . | TRBJ1-1 | TRBV5-6 | once | TGTGCCAGCAGCTTAGGTCCTTCGGTAGGGGACACTGAAGCTTTCTTT | CASSLGPSVGDTEAFF
12 | . | TRBJ2-3 | TRBV4-2 | . | TGTGCCAGCAGCCAAGCTGCGGGTACGCAGTATTTT | CASSQAAGTQYF
15 | TRBD1 | TRBJ1-5 | TRBV28 | . | TGTGCCAGCAGTTTTCGGACAGGGGGAGATCAGCCCCAGCATTTT | CASSFRTGGDQPQHF
13 | . | TRBJ1-3 | TRBV11-3 | . | TGTGCCAGCAGCTTAGATTACAAGGGAGCCATATATTTT | CASSLDYKGAIYF
12 | TRBD1 | TRBJ1-2 | TRBV28 | . | TGTGCCAGCAGTCCCGGGACAGGTGGCTACACCTTC | CASSPGTGGYTF
15 | TRBD1 | TRBJ1-2 | TRBV5-4 | . | TGTGCCAGCAGCGGAGGGACAGGGGGAAACTATGGCTACACCTTC | CASSGGTGGNYGYTF
14 | . | TRBJ2-1 | TRBV7-9 | . | TGTGCCAGCAGAGGGACTGATCCCTACAATGAGCAGTTCTTC | CASRGTDPYNEQFF
13 | TRBD2 | TRBJ2-3 | TRBV6-5 | . | TGTGCCAGCACTGGGACTAGCGGAGATACGCAGTATTTT | CASTGTSGDTQYF
14 | . | TRBJ1-1 | TRBV19 | . | TGTGCCAGTAGTATTGGTGAGGATTACACTGAAGCTTTCTTT | CASSIGEDYTEAFF
17 | TRBD2 | TRBJ2-1 | TRBV3-1/TRBV3-2 | . | TGTGCCAGCAGCCCGGATCTAGCGGGGAAAAGGTTTGATGAGCAGTTCTTC | CASSPDLAGKRFDEQFF
14 | . | TRBJ1-2 | TRBV15 | . | TGTGCCACCAGCCGAGACTCGTTTAACTATGGCTACACCTTC | CATSRDSFNYGYTF
14 | TRBD2 | TRBJ2-3 | TRBV15 | . | TGTGCCACCAGCAGAGATGGCGGGGGGGCCCCGCAGTATTTT | CATSRDGGGAPQYF
14 | . | TRBJ2-7 | TRBV28 | . | TGTGCCAGCAGTTTACCGGGACAAATTTACGAGCAGTACTTC | CASSLPGQIYEQYF
17 | TRBD1 | TRBJ1-6 | TRBV7-9 | . | TGTGCCAGCGGGGACAGGGTCGGCTCAATCAATAATTCACCCCTCCACTTT | CASGDRVGSINNSPLHF
15 | TRBD2 | TRBJ2-1 | TRBV19 | . | TGTGCCAGTAGTATTCTAGCGGGGAGACACAATGAGCAGTTCTTC | CASSILAGRHNEQFF
12 | TRBD1 | TRBJ1-1 | TRBV2 | once | TGTGCCAGCAGACAGGGGAGTACTGAAGCTTTCTTT | CASRQGSTEAFF
15 | . | TRBJ2-2 | TRBV24-1 | . | TGTGCCACCAGTGAACCTACAGGGAACACCGGGGAGCTGTTTTTT | CATSEPTGNTGELFF
16 | . | TRBJ1-6 | TRBV11-1 | . | TGTGCCAGCAGCCCCCGGCAGGGAACCTATAATTCACCCCTCCACTTT | CASSPRQGTYNSPLHF
15 | . | TRBJ2-7 | TRBV18 | . | TGTGCCAGCTCACCGAGGGATTTGAAACCCTACGAGCAGTACTTC | CASSPRDLKPYEQYF
19 | TRBD2 | TRBJ2-5 | TRBV12-5 | . | TGTGCTAGTGGTTTGGTATTGTCAACAGCGGGGGACGGGAGGGAGACCCAGTACTTC | CASGLVLSTAGDGRETQYF
14 | . | TRBJ2-7 | TRBV28 | . | TGTGCCAGCATTAAGTCAGGGGCCCCCTACGAGCAGTACTTC | CASIKSGAPYEQYF
19 | TRBD2 | TRBJ2-1 | TRBV5-6 | . | TGTGCCAGCAGCCACCCTCAGGGGGGAGGACTAGCGGGGGCCTCTGAGCAGTTCTTC | CASSHPQGGGLAGASEQFF
14 | . | TRBJ1-1 | TRBV7-8 | . | TGTGCCAGCAGCTTAGGTCGGACTTATTATGAAGCTTTCTTT | CASSLGRTYYEAFF
14 | . | TRBJ1-1 | TRBV2 | . | TGTGCCAGCCGTACACAGGGACGGAACACTGAAGCTTTCTTT | CASRTQGRNTEAFF
15 | TRBD2 | TRBJ2-5 | TRBV11-2 | . | TGTGCCAGCAGCTTAGAACTAGCGGGTGGCGAGACCCAGTACTTC | CASSLELAGGETQYF
18 | TRBD1 | TRBJ1-5 | TRBV15 | . | TGTGCCACCAGCAGAGATGGGGCGGACAGGGGAGATGATCAGCCCCAGCATTTT | CATSRDGADRGDDQPQHF
16 | TRBD1 | TRBJ1-3 | TRBV28 | . | TGTGCCAGCAGTGAAAGGACAGGTCCCTCTGGAAACACCATATATTTT | CASSERTGPSGNTIYF
11 | . | TRBJ1-1 | TRBV20-1 | . | TGCAGTGCTAAGGGGGACACTGAAGCTTTCTTT | CSAKGDTEAFF
13 | . | TRBJ2-7 | TRBV3-1/TRBV3-2 | . | TGTGCCAGCAGCCTAGCGGCTTCCTACGAGCAGTACTTC | CASSLAASYEQYF
17 | TRBD2 | TRBJ2-3 | TRBV18 | . | TGTGCCAGCTCACCCCAGGGGACTAGCGGACTCACAGATACGCAGTATTTT | CASSPQGTSGLTDTQYF